The clone carrying this T cell receptor beta chain was detected once. The record originates from a study of blood T cell repertoires in COVID-19. As for the study in general: The samples span acute and convalescent COVID-19 from the United States, Italy and Spain. PBMCs, B-cell-depleted T cells, or T cells provided the cDNA or gDNA that made up the material.

V was shortened by 4 bases and J by 2 bases, with 11 bases between the two germline ends. This CDR3 has 14 residues. Germline CDR1 reads SGHDN; CDR2 reads FVKESK. Source study methods: How many nucleated cells were present was estimated from reference gene primer amplification. This table comes from immunoSEQ multiplex PCR, and its TCRdb copy is limited to in-frame clones, with some not included. V and J calls and clone size come straight from that table; D and trimming were deduced from the DNA. The data show about 130,000 clones, with about 85% seen just once and 4.3% held by the top ten. Material for sequencing was peripheral blood. J is TRBJ1-2 and V is TRBV14, with a tentative D call TRBD1 (6 bases). This receptor was taken from a human donor in a cohort sampled during active COVID-19. The CDR3 loop is CASSPMDSNYGYTF. The CDR3 DNA is TGTGCCAGCAGCCCGATGGACAGCAACTATGGCTACACCTTC.